This T cell receptor (beta chain) comes out of a study of CD8 T cells in ankylosing spondylitis. Generation of TCR beta libraries employed quantitative 5'-RACE incorporating molecular barcodes. TCRdb independently ran MiXCR on the 5' RACE reads; one entry per CDR3 protein. The sample holds around 890,000 distinct CDR3 sequences, about an eighth seen once. This CDR3 has 19 residues. Germline V lookup: CDR1 KGHDR, CDR2 SFDVKD. J was trimmed by 2 bases and V by 3 bases; bases with no gene match: 9. Turning to this clonotype: What it binds is unknown.

Study-level findings and limits: Ankylosing spondylitis blood seemed to carry a telltale TCR beta motif made of fewer than ten highly homologous variants. Matched synovial fluid from ankylosing spondylitis patients was reported to be enriched for disease-linked clones. In reactive arthritis synovial fluid and blood, some motif variants had been reported before. Clones linked to disease, bearing a CD8+ phenotype, were relatively rare in peripheral blood.

This TCR came from a male donor with ankylosing spondylitis. The chain joins TRBV24-1 to TRBJ2-1; 13 nucleotides agree with TRBD2. The sample taken for sequencing was blood, either unsorted or a sorted T cell fraction (not recorded which). The CDR3: CATSDPGRLAGGAYNEQFF. CDR3 DNA sequence: TGTGCCACCAGTGATCCGGGTAGACTAGCGGGAGGAGCCTACAATGAGCAGTTCTTC.